Given below is one T cell receptor (beta chain) in context. What it binds is not known. This sample is part of a study of shared clonotypes between healthy human individuals. Study-level background: Every donor yielded three CD4 naive, three CD4 memory, two CD8 naive and one CD8 memory plate. Study outcomes and limitations: Naive subsets tended to show greater estimated richness than memory subsets.

This CDR3 comprises 16 residues. CDR1 is SGHAT and CDR2 is FQNNGV in the germline V gene. The J segment lost 3 bases and the V segment lost 1 base, leaving 4 bases of the junction unmatched. The table came from immunoSEQ multiplex PCR; TCRdb's copy has only in-frame clones and leaves some out. The sample includes around 1.5 million clones, 95% to 99% of them seen just once. The sequencing sample was made of naive CD4+ T cells sorted from blood. Regarding subset: CD45RA+ positively selected. The chain recombines TRBV11-2 with TRBJ2-7, with 12 bases that match TRBD1. The source of this sequence is a young man in good health. This CDR3 reads CASSLVGTGGLYEQYF. The DNA of the CDR3 is TGTGCCAGCAGCTTAGTCGGGACAGGGGGCCTCTACGAGCAGTACTTC.